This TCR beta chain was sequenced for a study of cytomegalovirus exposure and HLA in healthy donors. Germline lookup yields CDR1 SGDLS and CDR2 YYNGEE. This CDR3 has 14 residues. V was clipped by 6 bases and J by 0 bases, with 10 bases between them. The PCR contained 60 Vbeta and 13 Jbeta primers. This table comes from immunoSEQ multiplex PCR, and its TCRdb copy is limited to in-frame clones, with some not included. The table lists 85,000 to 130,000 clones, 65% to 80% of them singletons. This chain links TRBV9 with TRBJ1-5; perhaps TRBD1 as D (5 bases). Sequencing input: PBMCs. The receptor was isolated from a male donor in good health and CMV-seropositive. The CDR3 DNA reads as TGTGCCAGCAACCTAGGGGATAGCAATCAGCCCCAGCATTTT. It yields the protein CASNLGDSNQPQHF.